The rows below give T cell receptor beta chains drawn from one sample of a study of T cell repertoires in cytomegalovirus infection. TCRdb itself ran the reads through MiXCR, one entry per CDR3 protein. The sample has 300,000 or so distinct CDR3 sequences, 25% seen once; the top ten hold about an eighth. These receptors' targets are unknown. The specimen was cultured PBMCs, collected from culture after CMV antigen stimulation. The receptors here all came from a human donor in good health (CMV status not recorded). Some clones in this sample may be carry-over from other donors' samples. The CDR3 runs from the conserved cysteine through the conserved F or W. A D gene is named only where the DNA matches it firmly. Clone size appears in some rows only: once, few, many, or a class for an expanded clone.

cdr3_aa: CASSLSAESGNTIYF; cdr3_nt: TGTGCCAGCAGTTTATCAGCTGAGTCTGGAAACACCATATATTTT; j_call: TRBJ1-3; d_call: .; v_call: TRBV12-3/TRBV12-4; clone_size: .
cdr3_aa: CASSLETALNEQFF; cdr3_nt: TGTGCCAGCAGTTTAGAGACAGCGTTGAATGAGCAGTTCTTC; j_call: TRBJ2-1; d_call: .; v_call: TRBV28; clone_size: few
cdr3_aa: CASSFLAGQETQYF; cdr3_nt: TGTGCCAGCAGCTTTCTTGCGGGGCAAGAGACCCAGTACTTC; j_call: TRBJ2-5; d_call: .; v_call: TRBV7-3; clone_size: many
cdr3_aa: CASSLVAYSYEQYF; cdr3_nt: TGCGCCAGCAGCTTGGTGGCGTATTCCTACGAGCAGTACTTC; j_call: TRBJ2-7; d_call: .; v_call: TRBV5-1; clone_size: many
cdr3_aa: CATSDSLTGVGDTQYF; cdr3_nt: TGTGCCACCAGTGATTCGCTAACGGGAGTGGGGGATACGCAGTATTTT; j_call: TRBJ2-3; d_call: .; v_call: TRBV24-1; clone_size: few
cdr3_aa: CATRRGDSPLHF; cdr3_nt: TGTGCCACCCGTCGTGGGGACTCACCCCTCCACTTT; j_call: TRBJ1-6; d_call: .; v_call: TRBV6-2/TRBV6-3; clone_size: .
cdr3_aa: CASSLGAGPSQPQHF; cdr3_nt: TGTGCCAGCAGTCTAGGGGCAGGCCCTAGTCAGCCCCAGCATTTT; j_call: TRBJ1-5; d_call: .; v_call: TRBV28; clone_size: .
cdr3_aa: CASIQSRGSEAFF; cdr3_nt: TGTGCCAGCATCCAAAGTAGGGGTTCTGAAGCTTTCTTT; j_call: TRBJ1-1; d_call: .; v_call: TRBV12-3/TRBV12-4; clone_size: .
cdr3_aa: CSAPGTSGIEQYF; cdr3_nt: TGCAGTGCTCCCGGGACTAGCGGGATCGAGCAGTACTTC; j_call: TRBJ2-7; d_call: TRBD2; v_call: TRBV20-1; clone_size: few
cdr3_aa: CATSPHGRSYNEQFF; cdr3_nt: TGTGCCACCAGCCCCCACGGGCGGTCCTACAATGAGCAGTTCTTC; j_call: TRBJ2-1; d_call: .; v_call: TRBV24-1; clone_size: .
cdr3_aa: CASGRQVTYNEQFF; cdr3_nt: TGTGCCAGCGGCAGACAGGTAACCTACAATGAGCAGTTCTTC; j_call: TRBJ2-1; d_call: .; v_call: TRBV11-3; clone_size: few
cdr3_aa: CATRLAGGETQYF; cdr3_nt: TGTGCCACCCGACTAGCGGGAGGCGAGACCCAGTACTTC; j_call: TRBJ2-5; d_call: TRBD2; v_call: TRBV6-1; clone_size: few
cdr3_aa: CASTWASGRAGGADTQYF; cdr3_nt: TGTGCCAGTACGTGGGCTAGCGGGAGGGCCGGAGGTGCAGATACGCAGTATTTT; j_call: TRBJ2-3; d_call: TRBD2; v_call: TRBV19; clone_size: .
cdr3_aa: CASKRRRGRDSYNEQFF; cdr3_nt: TGTGCCAGCAAGAGGAGGCGTGGGCGGGACTCCTACAATGAGCAGTTCTTC; j_call: TRBJ2-1; d_call: .; v_call: TRBV6-2/TRBV6-3; clone_size: .
cdr3_aa: CASSFLGAAFF; cdr3_nt: TGTGCCAGCAGTTTCCTTGGGGCAGCTTTCTTT; j_call: TRBJ1-1; d_call: .; v_call: TRBV12-3/TRBV12-4; clone_size: .
cdr3_aa: CASSLGQNNQPQHF; cdr3_nt: TGTGCCAGCAGCTTAGGACAGAACAATCAGCCCCAGCATTTT; j_call: TRBJ1-5; d_call: .; v_call: TRBV7-8; clone_size: many
cdr3_aa: CSAPPGGSYNEQFF; cdr3_nt: TGCAGTGCTCCCCCAGGGGGCTCCTACAATGAGCAGTTCTTC; j_call: TRBJ2-1; d_call: TRBD1; v_call: TRBV20-1; clone_size: .
cdr3_aa: CASSPGLAGAYNEQFF; cdr3_nt: TGTGCCAGCAGCCCAGGACTAGCGGGGGCGTACAATGAGCAGTTCTTC; j_call: TRBJ2-1; d_call: TRBD2; v_call: TRBV7-9; clone_size: few
cdr3_aa: CASSLWGASTQYF; cdr3_nt: TGTGCCAGCAGCTTGTGGGGGGCAAGTACGCAGTATTTT; j_call: TRBJ2-3; d_call: .; v_call: TRBV5-4; clone_size: .
cdr3_aa: CASTLQSGLAGIPSGQFF; cdr3_nt: TGTGCCAGCACCCTCCAATCGGGCCTAGCGGGAATCCCCAGCGGGCAGTTCTTC; j_call: TRBJ2-1; d_call: TRBD2; v_call: TRBV7-2; clone_size: many
cdr3_aa: CASSTRAGGSYNEQFF; cdr3_nt: TGTGCCAGCAGCACACGGGCGGGAGGCTCCTACAATGAGCAGTTCTTC; j_call: TRBJ2-1; d_call: TRBD2; v_call: TRBV14; clone_size: few